This TCR beta chain is drawn from a study of shared clonotypes between healthy human individuals. Across the study: Each donor's CD4 naive and CD4 memory cells filled three plates apiece, CD8 naive two, and CD8 memory one. General observations from the study: The expectation was that sequencing depth would affect clonotype sharing among donors.

Each donor was a Caucasian adult residing in Nashville, Tennessee. From germline, CDR1 is KGHSH and CDR2 LQKENI. The CDR3 is made up of 15 amino acids. V was clipped by 0 bases and J by 6 bases, with 15 bases between them. It was at deep level that the assay was run. Generated by immunoSEQ multiplex PCR, the TCRdb table keeps only in-frame clones and is missing some. The table includes 2.3 million or so clones, over 85% detected once. With regard to this clone: What it binds is unknown.

This clonotype was sampled from a man between 18 and 29 years old in good health. Some clones in this sample may be carry-over from other donors' samples. The sample was naive CD4+ T cells from PBMCs. Subset specified: CD45RA+ positively selected. This chain links TRBV18 with TRBJ2-7; no clear D. The DNA of the CDR3 is TGTGCCAGCTCACCACCCTCGAAGGTAGAATCCGAGCAGTACTTC. Residues: CASSPPSKVESEQYF.